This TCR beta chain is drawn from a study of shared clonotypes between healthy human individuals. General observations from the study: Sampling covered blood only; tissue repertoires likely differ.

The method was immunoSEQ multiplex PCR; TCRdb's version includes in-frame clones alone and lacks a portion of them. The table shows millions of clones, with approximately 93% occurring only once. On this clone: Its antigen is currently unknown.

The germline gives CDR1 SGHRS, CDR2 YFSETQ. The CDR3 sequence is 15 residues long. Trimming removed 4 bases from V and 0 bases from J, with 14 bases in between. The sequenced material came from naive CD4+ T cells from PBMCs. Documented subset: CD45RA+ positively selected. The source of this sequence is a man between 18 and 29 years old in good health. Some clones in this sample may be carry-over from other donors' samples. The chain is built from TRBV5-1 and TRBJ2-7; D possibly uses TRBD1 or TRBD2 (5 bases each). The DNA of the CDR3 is TGCGCCAGCAGCGGGGGTGCCTCAAGCTCCTACGAGCAGTACTTC. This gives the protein CASSGGASSSYEQYF.